This T cell receptor beta chain was obtained from a study of shared clonotypes between healthy human individuals. Study in general: Participating donors consisted of a couple of women and a few men aged 18 to 49.

Across several immunoSEQ plates, the genomic DNA of each subset was split evenly. TCRdb's table, derived via immunoSEQ multiplex PCR, lists solely in-frame clones and lacks some. Of roughly 2,000,000 clones in the sample, about 93% were seen once. V gave up 0 bases and J gave up 1 base, with 11 bases separating them. The germline V gene has CDR1 SGHRS and CDR2 YFSETQ. The CDR3 totals 15 residues. Naive CD8 isolation took CD45RO-negative cells positively selected for CCR7 and excluded terminally differentiated effector memory CD45RA+ cells. The study drew its donors from healthy HIV-negative adults without recent acute infections or vaccinations.

V and J are TRBV5-1 and TRBJ2-7; D ambiguous. Material: naive CD8+ T cells from PBMCs. The receptor was derived from a man aged 18 to 29 in good health. Some clones in this sample may be carry-over from other donors' samples. CDR3: CASSLVVDASYEQYF. CDR3 sequence (DNA): TGCGCCAGCAGCTTGGTAGTTGACGCTTCCTACGAGCAGTACTTC.